This entry lists 21 T cell receptor beta chains sequenced from one sample in a study of molecular identifiers for immune sequencing clone quantification. Each CDR3 protein gets one entry after TCRdb re-called the PCR reads with MiXCR. This sample yields hundreds of thousands of distinct CDR3 sequences, of which 20% are seen a single time; roughly 0.9% belongs to the top ten. Sequenced material: naive CD8+ T cells from blood, with Jurkat cell RNA spiked in. The subset denotes: FACS-sorted CD8+CD4-CCR7+CD45RA+ naive T cells. These receptors all come from a human donor in good health. Some libraries in this study had Jurkat cell RNA spiked in.

This clonotype was seen at least ten times. This sequence joins TRBV27 and TRBJ1-2, with TRBD1 matching over 7 bases. CDR3 length equals 16 residues. V dropped 5 bases and J dropped 3; count of bases not matched to a gene: 12. Germline V gene sequence: CDR1 MNHEY, CDR2 SMNVEV (reference sequence). The CDR3 DNA sequence: TGTGCCAGCAGTCTCTCTAATAGACAGGGTTACTATGGCTACACCTTC. Encoded protein: CASSLSNRQGYYGYTF.

In its sample, this clonotype was seen many times. The chain has TRBV27 and TRBJ1-5; 9 bases are shared with TRBD1. Germline CDR1 and CDR2: MNHEY and SMNVEV (reference sequence). V shed 4 bases and J 7 bases; nucleotides not matched to a gene: 5. CDR3 length: 14 amino acids. CDR3 amino acids: CASSSTGGPQPQHF. DNA of the CDR3: TGTGCCAGCAGTTCCACAGGGGGCCCACAGCCCCAGCATTTT.

V and J are TRBV28 and TRBJ1-4, with D perhaps TRBD1 (5 bases). The CDR3 has 14 amino acids. CDR1 is MDHEN, CDR2 SYDVKM, per germline. Trimming stripped 6 bases from V and 5 bases from J, with 13 bases between. The CDR3 spells CASSPRVGNEKLFF. In DNA, the CDR3 is TGTGCCAGCAGCCCCAGGGTAGGGAATGAAAAACTGTTTTTT. Using reference TRBV28 and TRBJ1-4 for the parts outside the CDR3, the full variable domain is DVKVTQSSRYLVKRTGEKVFLECVQDMDHENMFWYRQDPGLGLRLIYFSYDVKMKEKGDIPEGYSVSREKKERFSLILESASTNQTSMYLCASSPRVGNEKLFFGSGTQLSVL.

The sample holds many counts of this clonotype. This sequence joins TRBV30 and TRBJ1-5; TRBD1 might be the D (6 bases). This CDR3 has 16 amino acids. The V gene lost 3 bases and the J gene lost 0 bases, with 15 bases spanning the gap. Germline V gene lookup returns CDR1 GTSNPN and CDR2 SVGIG (reference sequence). As DNA, the CDR3 is TGTGCCTGGAGGTGGAAGGGGGGGGATAGCAATCAGCCCCAGCATTTT. The encoded protein is CAWRWKGGDSNQPQHF.

This clonotype showed up just a few times. The chain uses TRBV3-1 and TRBJ2-5, with 8 bases matching TRBD2. The V gene end was trimmed by 1 base and the J gene end by 5 bases; junction bases not matched to a gene: 12. The CDR3 has 17 residues. In germline, CDR1 is LGHDT, CDR2 YNNKEL (reference sequence). CDR3 bases: TGTGCCAGCAGCCAAGTATCAAGCGGGGGACAACGGGAGACCCAGTACTTC. Its protein is CASSQVSSGGQRETQYF.

This clonotype has just a few counts. V usage is TRBV7-2 and J usage is TRBJ1-1, with D unclear. V was trimmed by 4 bases and J by 3 bases, leaving 15 bases between them. This CDR3 has 15 residues. Per germline, CDR1 SGHTA and CDR2 FQGNSA. The CDR3 DNA reads TGTGCCAGCAGCTCCTCGAGGGTTTGGGACACTGAAGCTTTCTTT. Protein sequence: CASSSSRVWDTEAFF.

This clonotype was detected many times. This chain uses TRBV11-2 with TRBJ2-2; maybe TRBD2 (5 bases). Trimming stripped 8 bases from V and 1 base from J, with 14 bases between. Germline CDR1 is SGHAT and CDR2 is FQNNGV. This CDR3 spans 15 amino acids. Written as DNA, the CDR3 is TGTGCCAGCGCCGGGGAACAGCAGAACACCGGGGAGCTGTTTTTT. The encoded protein is CASAGEQQNTGELFF.

This clonotype was counted a few times. The germline gene is not matched at one end of the junction; a read error may be the cause. As DNA, the CDR3 is TGTGCCAGCAGCTTGGCTGGAGCTTTCTTT. Its translation is CASSLAGAFF. This chain links TRBV5-3 with TRBJ1-1; the D is unclear. TRBV5-3 is an ORF; its function is uncertain. This CDR3 is 10 amino acids long.

About this clonotype: A much more abundant neighbour one base away suggests this may be a read error. The rearrangement uses TRBV19 and TRBJ2-1; a weak D match, TRBD2 (5 bases). There are 13 residues in the CDR3. The germline V gene encodes CDR1 LNHDA and CDR2 SQIVND (reference sequence). The CDR3 spells CTSSITSGGEQFF. For the CDR3, the DNA is TGTACCAGTAGTATAACGAGCGGTGGTGAGCAGTTCTTC.

This clonotype was detected ten times or more. The rearrangement uses TRBV20-1 and TRBJ1-2; D gene uncertain. Germline V gene data show CDR1 as DFQATT and CDR2 as SNEGSKA (reference sequence). The CDR3 is made up of 12 amino acids. CDR3 loop: CSTEKANYGYTF. The CDR3, as DNA: TGCAGCACCGAAAAAGCTAACTATGGCTACACCTTC.

Comment on this clonotype: This may arise from a read error, as a much more abundant clone is one base away. V usage is TRBV20-1 and J usage is TRBJ2-2; tentatively, D is TRBD1 or TRBD2 (5 bases each). Germline-derived CDR1 and CDR2 are DFQATT and SNEGSKA (reference sequence). V dropped 6 bases and J dropped 4 bases, with 21 bases sitting between them. The CDR3 covers 16 residues. The CDR3 region is CSARDGDRTGTGELFF. The CDR3 DNA sequence: TGCAGTGCCCGGGACGGGGACCGCACGGGCACCGGGGAGCTGTTTTTT.

This clonotype was counted between two and nine times. V usage is TRBV27 and J usage is TRBJ2-6; D is possibly TRBD2 (6 bases). Trimming stripped 4 bases from V and 2 bases from J, with 12 bases between. CDR3 length: 16 amino acids. Germline V CDR1 and CDR2: MNHEY, SMNVEV (reference sequence). This CDR3 is CASSSPRGAGANVLTF. The CDR3, as DNA: TGTGCCAGCAGTTCCCCCCGCGGGGCTGGGGCCAACGTCCTGACTTTC.

Of note for this clonotype: The junction departs from germline at one end; a sequencing error may be responsible. The V call is TRBV19, the J call TRBJ1-1; the D is unclear. Germline lookup yields CDR1 LNHDA and CDR2 SQIVND (reference sequence). The CDR3 has 13 amino acids. The CDR3 coding sequence is TGTGCCAGTAGCCCGTCGAAAAACACTGAAGCTCTCTTT. Protein product: CASSPSKNTEALF. Supplemented by reference TRBV19 and TRBJ1-1, the full variable domain reads DGGITQSPKYLFRKEGQNVTLSCEQNLNHDAMYWYRQDPGQGLRLIYYSQIVNDFQKGDIAEGYSVSREKKESFPLTVTSAQKNPTAFYLCASSPSKNTEALFGQGTRLTVV.

Only a few counts were recorded for this clonotype. V usage is TRBV4-3 and J usage is TRBJ2-2, with no clear D. V was shortened by 2 bases and J by 2 bases, with 21 bases between the two germline ends. Germline values: CDR1 LGHNA, CDR2 YSLEER. The CDR3 runs 19 residues. The DNA for the CDR3 is TGCGCCAGCAGCCAATATCTGGCCCGTTCCACCCTTAACACCGGGGAGCTGTTTTTT. Translating it yields CASSQYLARSTLNTGELFF.

As to this clonotype: This may stem from a read error, because a much larger clone lies one nucleotide away. This chain uses TRBV6-5 with TRBJ2-1, with 11 bases fitting TRBD2. The CDR3 runs 16 residues. Germline assignment: CDR1 MNHEY and CDR2 SVGAGI. The trim removed 2 bases at V and 12 bases at J, leaving 12 bases unmatched. CDR3 loop: CASSYILAGGVYGQFF. CDR3 sequence (DNA): TGTGCCAGCAGTTACATTCTAGCGGGGGGCGTCTATGGGCAGTTCTTC.

Worth noting for this clonotype: A much larger clonotype is one base distant, so this may be a read error. V usage is TRBV12-3 or TRBV12-4 and J usage is TRBJ1-1, with TRBD1 as a possible D gene (5 bases). Trimming shortened V by 5 bases and J by 5 bases, and 6 bases separated the two germline ends. The CDR3 length is 11 residues. CDR3 sequence: CASSNRTEAFF. Here the CDR3 DNA reads TGTGCCAGCAGTAACAGGACTGAAGCTTTCTTT.

This clonotype showed up many times. This chain uses TRBV7-2 with TRBJ1-1; D call uncertain. The V gene's germline CDR1 is SGHTA and CDR2 FQGNSA. V was pared by 5 bases and J by 1 base, with 17 bases between. CDR3 length: 16 residues. The CDR3 loop is CASSPREGWGNTEAFF. The CDR3 nucleotides read TGTGCCAGCAGCCCACGAGAGGGTTGGGGGAACACTGAAGCTTTCTTT.

This clonotype was detected a few times. The CDR3 here is CASSLSRTGNYGYTF. CDR3 sequence (DNA): TGTGCCAGCAGTTTATCGCGGACCGGTAACTATGGCTACACCTTC. The J gene is TRBJ1-2, the V gene TRBV27; D is uncertain. V was shortened by 0 bases and J by 1 base, with 9 bases between the two germline ends. This CDR3 region has 15 residues. The germline gives CDR1 MNHEY, CDR2 SMNVEV (reference sequence).

At least ten counts were recorded for this clonotype. This chain uses TRBV11-2 with TRBJ2-6; the match to TRBD1 covers 9 bases. Germline V gene lookup returns CDR1 SGHAT and CDR2 FQNNGV. The CDR3 has 22 residues. Trimming removed 1 base from V and 0 bases from J; junction bases left unmatched: 16. The CDR3 sequence is CASSLGNRDRVKDLSGANVLTF. CDR3 DNA: TGTGCCAGCAGCTTAGGAAACCGGGACAGGGTAAAGGATCTCTCTGGGGCCAACGTCCTGACTTTC.

This chain connects TRBV27 to TRBJ2-5; D is unclear. The V end was cut by 2 bases, the J end by 0 bases, with 16 bases between. Per germline, CDR1 MNHEY and CDR2 SMNVEV (reference sequence). The CDR3 is 17 amino acids. This CDR3 reads CASSLGPLQNYQETQYF. The CDR3 DNA sequence: TGTGCCAGCAGTTTAGGTCCCCTCCAGAATTACCAAGAGACCCAGTACTTC.

This clonotype was seen ten or more times. This sequence joins TRBV29-1 and TRBJ2-1; weak D call: TRBD1 (6 bases). The CDR3 covers 13 residues. Per the germline V gene, CDR1 is SQVTM and CDR2 is ANQGSEA. Trimming took off 3 bases at V and 3 bases at J, with 9 bases between the two ends. Here the CDR3 reads CSVEVDSYNEQFF. DNA of the CDR3: TGCAGCGTTGAGGTGGACAGCTACAATGAGCAGTTCTTC.